This T cell receptor (beta chain) emerged from a study of blood T cell repertoires in COVID-19. This CDR3 comprises 13 residues. The ends were cut back, 0 bases at V and 7 bases at J, with 10 bases in the middle. CDR1 is SGHDT, CDR2 YYEEEE, per germline. This clone appeared once. Generated by immunoSEQ multiplex PCR, the TCRdb table keeps only in-frame clones and is missing some. The sample carries almost 400,000 clones, roughly 86% recorded once. The specimen sequenced was PBMCs or T cells enriched from blood (not recorded which). The receptor was derived from a woman between 25 and 40 years old who had recovered from COVID-19. The chain employs TRBV5-6 and TRBJ1-2; D gene unclear. CDR3 coding DNA: TGTGCCAGCAGCTTGGCCAGTGCTCGTGGCTACACCTTC. It encodes CASSLASARGYTF.